The next 25 T cell receptor beta chains were all read from a single sample in a study of vaccination and CD4 T cells after COVID-19. Time point described: late sampling 161 to 241 days after vaccination in a few convalescent patients. Treatment denoted: 10-day PBMC culture with coronavirus spike peptide pools or control peptides (ViraFEST assay). Their antigens are not known. The Oncomine TCR Beta short-read assay generated sequence data from the DNA of cultured CD4+ T cells. TCRdb processed the PCR reads anew with MiXCR; each CDR3 protein has one entry. The sample has 20,000 to 25,000 distinct CDR3 sequences, about 43% seen once. This sample comprised CD4+ T cells from blood, cultured in vitro, obtained about 7 months after SARS-CoV-2 vaccination. These receptors were obtained from a human donor who had recovered from COVID-19.

Sample share makes this clonotype medium-sized. The chain joins TRBV20-1 to TRBJ1-2; D gene uncertain. The CDR3 totals 11 residues. V was cut by 3 bases and J by 3 bases, with 5 bases left in between. CDR1 DFQATT and CDR2 SNEGSKA come from the germline V gene (reference sequence). The CDR3 nucleotides read TGCAGTGCTAGCCAGGACTATGGCTACACCTTC. Translation: CSASQDYGYTF.

The sample holds a few counts of this clonotype. CDR3: CASSLEGRPGPRGQQETQYF. CDR3 DNA sequence: TGTGCCAGCAGCTTAGAGGGTCGCCCAGGGCCGAGGGGCCAACAAGAGACCCAGTACTTC. The chain employs TRBV7-6 and TRBJ2-5, with D perhaps TRBD1 or TRBD2 (5 bases each). There are 20 residues in the CDR3. The germline V and J ends were trimmed by 1 base and 2 bases, with 26 bases remaining between them. Germline V gene data show CDR1 as SGHVS and CDR2 as FNYEAQ.

This chain joins TRBV20-1 and TRBJ2-4, with unresolved D. This CDR3 region has 12 residues. In germline, CDR1 is DFQATT, CDR2 SNEGSKA (reference sequence). Trimming removed 3 bases from V and 8 bases from J, with 11 bases in between. The CDR3 DNA reads TGCAGTGCTAGTGCCCATGGGGACATTCAGTACTTC. The encoded protein is CSASAHGDIQYF.

V gene TRBV20-1 combines with J gene TRBJ2-5; maybe TRBD2 (6 bases). Trimming removed 1 base at V and 5 bases at J, with 11 bases between. Germline V gene lookup returns CDR1 DFQATT and CDR2 SNEGSKA (reference sequence). The CDR3 length is 13 residues. The CDR3: CSARGGDGETQYF. The CDR3 region has the DNA TGCAGTGCTAGAGGGGGGGACGGCGAGACCCAGTACTTC.

The chain joins TRBV11-1 to TRBJ2-1; no clear D. Trimming cost V 5 bases and J 6 bases, with 23 bases left between them. Germline assignment: CDR1 SGHAT and CDR2 FQDESV (reference sequence). The CDR3 extends over 17 amino acids. The CDR3 protein is CASSPLTWGGLGNEQFF. As DNA, the CDR3 is TGTGCCAGCAGCCCCTTGACATGGGGTGGTCTGGGCAATGAGCAGTTCTTC.

The V gene is TRBV7-2, the J gene TRBJ1-6; D not resolved. Trimming removed 3 bases at V and 5 bases at J, with 11 bases between. CDR3 length: 15 residues. Germline CDR1 and CDR2: SGHTA and FQGNSA. In nucleotides, the CDR3 is TGTGCCAGCAGCTTGTTAACAGCTGATAATTCACCCCTCCACTTT. Its translation is CASSLLTADNSPLHF.

This clonotype was counted a few times. The V gene is TRBV6-5, the J gene TRBJ2-2; D unresolved. The germline CDR1 and CDR2 sequences are MNHEY and SVGAGI. The CDR3 is made up of 12 amino acids. Trimming shortened V by 4 bases and J by 2 bases, and 2 bases separated the two germline ends. CDR3 region: CASSSNTGELFF. The CDR3 DNA sequence: TGTGCCAGCAGTTCCAACACCGGGGAGCTGTTTTTT.

The chain uses TRBV7-8 and TRBJ2-1; 11 nucleotides line up with TRBD2. In germline, CDR1 is SGHVS, CDR2 FQNEAQ. Losses at the gene ends were 0 bases for V and 10 bases for J; bases not matched to a gene: 2. The CDR3 extends over 14 amino acids. This CDR3 is CASSLAGTSGEQFF. The CDR3 nucleotides read TGTGCCAGCAGCTTAGCGGGGACTAGCGGAGAGCAGTTCTTC.

V is TRBV7-8 and J is TRBJ1-1; D gene unclear. Trimming left V 8 bases short and J 3 bases short, with 16 bases between. CDR3 size: 14 residues. The germline CDR1 and CDR2 sequences are SGHVS and FQNEAQ. The CDR3 sequence is CASGSRGMDTEAFF. As DNA, the CDR3 is TGTGCCAGCGGAAGTCGAGGGATGGACACTGAAGCTTTCTTT.

The chain is built from TRBV15 and TRBJ2-6; D is possibly TRBD1 (6 bases). Germline lookup yields CDR1 LNHNV and CDR2 YYDKDF (reference sequence). V lost 5 bases and J 1 base, leaving 9 bases between the germline ends. The CDR3 totals 15 residues. The CDR3 region has the DNA TGTGCCACCAGCCAGAGGGGGTCTGGGGCCAACGTCCTGACTTTC. It specifies CATSQRGSGANVLTF.

The gene calls are TRBV7-2 and TRBJ2-7; TRBD2 is a possible D gene (5 bases). Germline assignment: CDR1 SGHTA and CDR2 FQGNSA. V was clipped by 3 bases and J by 1 base, with 7 bases between them. The length of the CDR3 is 13 residues. The DNA of the CDR3 is TGTGCCAGCAGCTTTACTAGGTCCTACGAGCAGTACTTC. Its protein is CASSFTRSYEQYF.

The rearrangement joins TRBV20-1 to TRBJ1-2, with D possibly being TRBD1 (6 bases). Germline V gene lookup returns CDR1 DFQATT and CDR2 SNEGSKA (reference sequence). V was shortened by 6 bases and J by 5 bases, with 19 bases between the two germline ends. The CDR3 has 14 amino acids. CDR3 region: CSASRKQGGYGYTF. CDR3 DNA sequence: TGCAGTGCCAGTCGAAAACAGGGAGGGTATGGCTACACCTTC.

The table lists this clonotype with a few counts. This rearrangement joins TRBV20-1 to TRBJ1-2, with D maybe TRBD1 (5 bases). CDR1 and CDR2 (germline): DFQATT, SNEGSKA (reference sequence). V was trimmed by 2 bases and J by 4 bases, leaving 11 bases between them. This CDR3 is built from 13 residues. CDR3 in amino acids: CSARRDGIYGYTF. DNA for the CDR3: TGCAGTGCTAGACGGGACGGGATCTATGGCTACACCTTC.

This clonotype was detected a few times. The chain combines TRBV27 with TRBJ2-7; a weak D match, TRBD1 (6 bases). CDR3 length: 14 residues. CDR1 is MNHEY and CDR2 is SMNVEV in the germline V gene (reference sequence). The V gene lost 6 bases and the J gene lost 0 bases, with 12 bases spanning the gap. The CDR3 bases are TGTGCCAGCAGGGGCACAGGGAGCTCCTACGAGCAGTACTTC. This sequence encodes CASRGTGSSYEQYF.

The J gene is TRBJ2-7, the V gene TRBV5-1; D is perhaps TRBD2 (5 bases). CDR3 size: 14 residues. CDR1 SGHRS and CDR2 YFSETQ come from the germline V gene. V lost 7 bases and J 2 bases, leaving 16 bases between the germline ends. This CDR3 reads CASSFGVTAYEQYF. DNA for the CDR3: TGCGCCAGCTCCTTCGGGGTTACGGCCTACGAGCAGTACTTC.

There are a few counts of this clonotype. V gene TRBV6-4 combines with J gene TRBJ2-7; maybe TRBD1 (5 bases). Trimming pared 6 bases from V and 5 bases from J, leaving 20 bases between. The CDR3 is 15 amino acids. The germline V gene encodes CDR1 MRHNA and CDR2 SNTAGT. In DNA, the CDR3 is TGTGCCAGCAGCTACCCCGACAGCCTGTCAAACGAGCAGTACTTC. Protein product: CASSYPDSLSNEQYF.

This clonotype was counted a single time. V and J are TRBV5-1 and TRBJ2-1; a weak D match, TRBD2 (6 bases). V was shortened by 10 bases and J by 7 bases, with 18 bases between the two germline ends. The length of the CDR3 is 13 residues. The germline V gene has CDR1 SGHRS and CDR2 YFSETQ. The CDR3 DNA reads TGCGCCTGCGGGGCCGACCCAGATAATGAGCAGTTCTTC. Its protein product is CACGADPDNEQFF. The full variable domain, rest sourced from reference TRBV5-1 and TRBJ2-1, is KAGVTQTPRYLIKTRGQQVTLSCSPISGHRSVSWYQQTPGQGLQFLFEYFSETQRNKGNFPGRFSGRQFSNSRSEMNVSTLELGDSALYLCACGADPDNEQFFGPGTRLTVL.

The V and J genes are TRBV11-1 and TRBJ2-4, with a weak D call TRBD1 (6 bases). The CDR3 has 11 amino acids. The germline V gene encodes CDR1 SGHAT and CDR2 FQDESV (reference sequence). Trimming took off 8 bases at V and 7 bases at J, with 9 bases between the two ends. Here the CDR3 reads CASGRGNIQYF. CDR3 nucleotide sequence: TGTGCCAGCGGCAGGGGTAACATTCAGTACTTC.

This clonotype was counted between two and nine times. This chain links TRBV6-1 with TRBJ2-3, with TRBD2 matching 11 bases. V lost 10 bases, J lost 3 bases, and 3 bases stayed unmatched. This CDR3 has 13 residues. CDR1 is MNHNS, CDR2 SASEGT, per germline. CDR3: CATIAGGTDTQYF. For the CDR3, the DNA is TGTGCCACCATAGCGGGAGGGACAGATACGCAGTATTTT.

This clonotype was seen more than once but under ten times. J is TRBJ2-5 and V is TRBV6-5; 12 bases agree with TRBD2. The V segment lost 0 bases and the J segment 5 bases; nucleotides outside the gene matches: 7. This CDR3 has 17 residues. Looked up from germline, CDR1 is MNHEY and CDR2 is SVGAGI. CDR3 sequence (DNA): TGTGCCAGCAGTTACTCCCTAGCGGGGGGGCCTGGGGAGACCCAGTACTTC. This gives the protein CASSYSLAGGPGETQYF.

Regarding this clonotype: It differs at one base from a far larger clone, so likely a read error. V usage is TRBV10-3 and J usage is TRBJ2-7; 8 nucleotides line up with TRBD1. The V segment lost 5 bases and the J segment 4 bases; nucleotides outside the gene matches: 10. From germline, CDR1 is ENHRY and CDR2 SYGVKD. The CDR3 sequence is 15 residues long. This CDR3 reads CAISYSAGGIYEQYF. CDR3 DNA: TGTGCCATCAGTTACTCTGCAGGGGGCATATACGAGCAGTACTTC.

The chain couples TRBV28 to TRBJ1-2, with 9 bases that match TRBD1. Germline V gene sequence: CDR1 MDHEN, CDR2 SYDVKM. The CDR3 covers 13 residues. The junction had 4 bases not matched to a gene; V was cut back by 4 bases and J by 7 bases. The CDR3 DNA reads as TGTGCCAGCAGTTCGGGACAGGGTGTTGGCTACACCTTC. Its protein is CASSSGQGVGYTF.

The rearrangement links TRBV7-9 to TRBJ1-2, with D maybe TRBD1 (5 bases). The CDR3 contains 14 residues. Trimming removed 5 bases from V and 4 bases from J, with 14 bases in between. Germline loops: CDR1 SEHNR, CDR2 FQNEAQ (reference sequence). The CDR3 spells CASSTLDSFYGYTF. CDR3 bases: TGTGCCAGCAGCACGTTAGACAGTTTCTATGGCTACACCTTC.

The CDR3 protein is CASSPAPGRRTSGRSSYEQYF. DNA for the CDR3: TGTGCCAGCAGCCCGGCCCCCGGGCGCAGGACTAGCGGGAGGAGCTCCTACGAGCAGTACTTC. This chain connects TRBV5-4 to TRBJ2-7; 14 bases agree with TRBD2. The V segment lost 4 bases and the J segment 0 bases; nucleotides outside the gene matches: 18. The CDR3 is 21 amino acids. The germline CDR1 and CDR2 sequences are SGHNT and YYREEE (reference sequence).

V gene TRBV6-2 or TRBV6-3 combines with J gene TRBJ1-1; D gene uncertain. Between the trimmed V and J ends, which lost 1 base and 4 bases, there was a span of 10 bases. In germline, CDR1 is MNHEY, CDR2 SVGEGT. The CDR3 loop spans 14 amino acids. The CDR3 reads CASSYFDSSTEAFF. The CDR3 DNA follows: TGTGCCAGCAGTTACTTCGATAGCAGCACTGAAGCTTTCTTT.